The 15 T cell receptor beta chains given below trace back to one sample, sequenced in a study of T cell repertoires in cytomegalovirus infection. Their recognized antigens are unknown. TCRdb reprocessed the reads via MiXCR and lists one record per CDR3 protein. The data hold about 340,000 distinct CDR3 sequences, with 25% to 35% observed a single time. The material was cultured PBMCs, obtained from culture after CMV antigen stimulation. The receptors were sampled from a human donor in good health (CMV status not recorded). Some clones in this sample may be carry-over from other donors' samples.

The chain has TRBV5-4 and TRBJ2-2; maybe TRBD2 (6 bases). Trimming pared 4 bases from V and 7 bases from J, leaving 11 bases between. The length of the CDR3 is 13 residues. CDR1 SGHNT and CDR2 YYREEE come from the germline V gene (reference sequence). The CDR3 DNA is TGTGCCAGCAGCCGCGGGGTGGTCGGGGAGCTGTTTTTT. Its protein product is CASSRGVVGELFF.

The rearrangement links TRBV29-1 to TRBJ1-4; D remains unclear. The CDR3 runs 11 residues. V lost 6 bases, J lost 3 bases, and 5 bases lay in between. Germline CDR1 is SQVTM and CDR2 is ANQGSEA. CDR3 in DNA: TGCAGCGTCCAATCTAATGAAAAACTGTTTTTT. It encodes CSVQSNEKLFF.

This clonotype was detected many times. V gene TRBV4-1 combines with J gene TRBJ2-1; 9 nucleotides line up with TRBD2. CDR1 is MGHRA, CDR2 YSYEKL, per germline. This CDR3 has 14 amino acids. With V trimmed by 4 bases and J by 7 bases, 5 bases remained unmatched. CDR3 bases: TGCGCCAGCAGCCCGCGGGGGGGGGGGAATGAGCAGTTCTTC. Encoded protein: CASSPRGGGNEQFF.

At least ten counts were recorded for this clonotype. Here the CDR3 DNA reads TGTGCCAGCAGCTCAGGGGGGGAGACCCAGTACTTC. Encoded protein: CASSSGGETQYF. The chain employs TRBV7-2 and TRBJ2-5; a weak D match, TRBD1 (7 bases). Germline CDR1 is SGHTA and CDR2 is FQGNSA. Trimming stripped 4 bases from V and 5 bases from J, with 8 bases between. This CDR3 has 12 residues.

The J gene is TRBJ1-4, the V gene TRBV20-1, with unresolved D. Germline-derived CDR1 and CDR2 are DFQATT and SNEGSKA (reference sequence). The length of the CDR3 is 12 residues. V gave up 3 bases and J gave up 10 bases, with 12 bases separating them. Here the CDR3 reads CSASQGFGKLFF. CDR3 sequence (DNA): TGCAGTGCTAGTCAAGGGTTCGGAAAACTGTTTTTT.

This chain joins TRBV19 and TRBJ2-6, with D hard to call. V lost 3 bases to trimming and J lost 4 bases, with 10 bases between them. This CDR3 spans 15 amino acids. Germline V gene lookup returns CDR1 LNHDA and CDR2 SQIVND (reference sequence). As DNA, the CDR3 is TGTGCCAGTAGTATCCCTAATAGAGGGGCCAACGTCCTGACTTTC. Its protein product is CASSIPNRGANVLTF.

This clonotype was observed a handful of times. The chain links TRBV15 to TRBJ1-4; TRBD1 is a possible D gene (5 bases). The V and J ends lost 0 bases and 3 bases respectively, with 8 bases between them. Germline V lookup: CDR1 LNHNV, CDR2 YYDKDF (reference sequence). The CDR3 has 15 amino acids. The CDR3 sequence is CATSRERGPNEKLFF. Here the CDR3 DNA reads TGTGCCACCAGCAGAGAACGGGGACCTAATGAAAAACTGTTTTTT.

This clonotype came up once. CDR3 nucleotides: TGTGCCAGCAGCTTGCTTGATCGATTTAACACTGAAGCTTTCTTT. This sequence encodes CASSLLDRFNTEAFF. The V and J genes are TRBV7-3 and TRBJ1-1; D is undetermined. V lost 3 bases to trimming and J lost 2 bases, with 13 bases between them. Looked up from germline, CDR1 is SGHTA and CDR2 is FQGTGA. The CDR3 runs 15 residues.

This clonotype was observed a few times. The J gene is TRBJ2-1, the V gene TRBV20-1; 9 bases agree with TRBD1. The germline CDR1 and CDR2 sequences are DFQATT and SNEGSKA (reference sequence). CDR3 length equals 16 residues. The trim removed 5 bases at V and 0 bases at J, leaving 8 bases unmatched. This CDR3 is CSARDTGGLSYNEQFF. CDR3 bases: TGCAGTGCTCGCGACACAGGGGGCCTCTCCTACAATGAGCAGTTCTTC.

This clonotype was counted at least ten times. The rearrangement links TRBV12-3 or TRBV12-4 to TRBJ2-1; TRBD2 aligns across 8 bases. The CDR3 contains 17 residues. Trimming at V came to 6 bases and at J to 0 bases, leaving 10 bases not matched to a gene. CDR3 DNA sequence: TGTGCCAGCAGGCCTACTCTAGCGGGTGGCTCCTACAATGAGCAGTTCTTC. Its protein product is CASRPTLAGGSYNEQFF.

This clonotype has just a few counts. The V gene is TRBV5-5, the J gene TRBJ2-2; 9 positions match TRBD1. The CDR3 totals 14 residues. In germline, CDR1 is SGHKS, CDR2 YYEKEE (reference sequence). Trimming at V came to 7 bases and at J to 9 bases, leaving 10 bases not matched to a gene. The CDR3 spells CASGDRGGIRELFF. CDR3 nucleotide sequence: TGTGCCAGCGGCGACAGGGGGGGAATCCGGGAGCTGTTTTTT.

The V and J genes are TRBV11-2 and TRBJ1-3, with D unclear. Germline CDR1 reads SGHAT; CDR2 reads FQNNGV. The ends were cut back, 5 bases at V and 8 bases at J, with 19 bases in the middle. The CDR3 totals 15 residues. The chain's CDR3 is CASSQRTLKADTIYF. In DNA form, the CDR3 reads TGTGCCAGCAGCCAGAGGACCCTCAAGGCGGACACCATATATTTT. Using reference TRBV11-2 and TRBJ1-3 for the parts outside the CDR3, the full variable domain is EAGVAQSPRYKIIEKRQSVAFWCNPISGHATLYWYQQILGQGPKLLIQFQNNGVVDDSQLPKDRFSAERLKGVDSTLKIQPAKLEDSAVYLCASSQRTLKADTIYFGEGSWLTVV.

This clonotype was detected only a few times. V gene TRBV5-1 combines with J gene TRBJ1-1; 8 bases are a match to TRBD1. Germline CDR1 SGHRS, CDR2 YFSETQ. Losses at the gene ends were 7 bases for V and 2 bases for J; bases not matched to a gene: 4. The CDR3 loop spans 13 amino acids. CDR3 nucleotides: TGCGCCAGCTGGGACAGGTTCAACACTGAAGCTTTCTTT. Its translation is CASWDRFNTEAFF.

Note on this clonotype: This may arise from a read error, as a much more abundant clone is one base away. The chain recombines TRBV7-8 with TRBJ1-1, with 7 bases that match TRBD1. Germline CDR1 is SGHVS and CDR2 is FQNEAQ. The CDR3 covers 13 residues. In nucleotides, the CDR3 is TGTGCCAACAGCTTAGCAGGGGGCACTGAAGCTTTCTTT. This sequence encodes CANSLAGGTEAFF.

The chain carries TRBV11-2 and TRBJ2-2; 12 bases map to TRBD2. This CDR3 spans 15 amino acids. Trimming took 4 bases from V and 8 from J; bases not matched to a gene: 5. Germline lookup yields CDR1 SGHAT and CDR2 FQNNGV. The DNA for the CDR3 is TGTGCCAGCAGCTCATCGACTAGCGGGAGAGGGGAGCTGTTTTTT. Translating it yields CASSSSTSGRGELFF.